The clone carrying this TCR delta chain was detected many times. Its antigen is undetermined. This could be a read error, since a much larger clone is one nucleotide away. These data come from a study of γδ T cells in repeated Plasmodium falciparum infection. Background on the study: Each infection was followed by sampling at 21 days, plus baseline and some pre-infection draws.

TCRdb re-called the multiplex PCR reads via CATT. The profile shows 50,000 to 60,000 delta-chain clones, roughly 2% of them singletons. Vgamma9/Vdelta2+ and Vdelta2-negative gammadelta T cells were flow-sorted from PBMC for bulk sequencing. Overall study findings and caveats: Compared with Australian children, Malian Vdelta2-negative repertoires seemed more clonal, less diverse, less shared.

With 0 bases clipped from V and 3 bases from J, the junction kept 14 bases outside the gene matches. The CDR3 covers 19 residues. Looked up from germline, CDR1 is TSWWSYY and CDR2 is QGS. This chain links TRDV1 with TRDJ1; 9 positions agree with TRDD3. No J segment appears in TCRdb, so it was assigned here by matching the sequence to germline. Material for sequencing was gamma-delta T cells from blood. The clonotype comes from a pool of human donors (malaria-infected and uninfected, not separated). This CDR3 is CALGELEEQGIRRADKLIF. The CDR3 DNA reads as TGTGCTCTTGGGGAACTAGAGGAACAGGGGATACGACGCGCCGATAAACTCATCTTT.